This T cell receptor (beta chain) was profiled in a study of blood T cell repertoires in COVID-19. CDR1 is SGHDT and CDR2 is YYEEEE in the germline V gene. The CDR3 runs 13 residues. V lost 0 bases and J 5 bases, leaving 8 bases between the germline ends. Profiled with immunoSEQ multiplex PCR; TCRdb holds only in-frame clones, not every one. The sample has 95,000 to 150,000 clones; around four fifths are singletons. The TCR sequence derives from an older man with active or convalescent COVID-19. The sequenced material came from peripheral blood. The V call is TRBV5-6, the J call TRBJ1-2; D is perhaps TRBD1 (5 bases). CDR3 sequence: CASSLAGSYGYTF. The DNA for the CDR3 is TGTGCCAGCAGCTTGGCAGGGTCGTATGGCTACACCTTC.